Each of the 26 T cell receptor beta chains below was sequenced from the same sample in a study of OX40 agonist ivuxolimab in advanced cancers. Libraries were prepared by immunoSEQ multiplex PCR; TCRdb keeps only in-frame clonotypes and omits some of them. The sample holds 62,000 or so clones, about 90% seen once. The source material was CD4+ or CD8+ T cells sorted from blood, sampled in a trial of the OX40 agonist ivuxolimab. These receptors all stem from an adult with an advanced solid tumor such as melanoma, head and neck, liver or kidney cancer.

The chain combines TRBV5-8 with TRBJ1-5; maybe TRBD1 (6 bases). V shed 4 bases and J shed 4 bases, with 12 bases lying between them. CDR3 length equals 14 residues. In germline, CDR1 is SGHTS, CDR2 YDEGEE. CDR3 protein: CASSRPDRNQPQHF. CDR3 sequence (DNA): TGTGCCAGCAGCCGCCCAGACAGGAATCAGCCCCAGCATTTT.

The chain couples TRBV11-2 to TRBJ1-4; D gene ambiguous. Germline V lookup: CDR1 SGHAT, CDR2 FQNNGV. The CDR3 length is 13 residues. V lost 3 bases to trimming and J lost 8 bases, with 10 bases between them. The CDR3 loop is CASSLGLGEKLFF. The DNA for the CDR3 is TGTGCCAGCAGCTTGGGTTTGGGCGAAAAACTGTTTTTT.

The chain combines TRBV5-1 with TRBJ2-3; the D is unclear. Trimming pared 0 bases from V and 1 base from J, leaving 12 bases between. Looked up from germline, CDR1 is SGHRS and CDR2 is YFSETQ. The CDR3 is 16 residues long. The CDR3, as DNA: TGCGCCAGCAGCTTGGGTGCGAGCAGCGGCACAGATACGCAGTATTTT. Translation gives CASSLGASSGTDTQYF.

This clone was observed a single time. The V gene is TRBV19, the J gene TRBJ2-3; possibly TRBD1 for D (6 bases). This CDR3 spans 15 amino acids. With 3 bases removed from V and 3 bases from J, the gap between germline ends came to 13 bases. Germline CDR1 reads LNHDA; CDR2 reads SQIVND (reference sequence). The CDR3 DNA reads TGTGCCAGTAGTATGGGACAAACCCTAACAGATACGCAGTATTTT. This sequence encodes CASSMGQTLTDTQYF. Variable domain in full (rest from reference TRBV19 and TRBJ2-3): DGGITQSPKYLFRKEGQNVTLSCEQNLNHDAMYWYRQDPGQGLRLIYYSQIVNDFQKGDIAEGYSVSREKKESFPLTVTSAQKNPTAFYLCASSMGQTLTDTQYFGPGTRLTVL.

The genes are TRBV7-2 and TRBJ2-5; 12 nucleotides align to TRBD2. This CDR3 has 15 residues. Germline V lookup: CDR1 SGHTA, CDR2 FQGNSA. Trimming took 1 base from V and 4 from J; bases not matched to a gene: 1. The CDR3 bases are TGTGCCAGCAGCTTAGTGGGACTAGCGGGAGAGACCCAGTACTTC. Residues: CASSLVGLAGETQYF.

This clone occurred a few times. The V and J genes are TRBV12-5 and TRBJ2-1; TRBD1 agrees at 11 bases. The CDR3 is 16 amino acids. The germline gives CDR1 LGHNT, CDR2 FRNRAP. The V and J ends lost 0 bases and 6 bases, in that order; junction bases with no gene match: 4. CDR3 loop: CASGLVPGQGVNEQFF. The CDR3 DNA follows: TGTGCTAGTGGTTTGGTCCCGGGACAGGGGGTCAATGAGCAGTTCTTC.

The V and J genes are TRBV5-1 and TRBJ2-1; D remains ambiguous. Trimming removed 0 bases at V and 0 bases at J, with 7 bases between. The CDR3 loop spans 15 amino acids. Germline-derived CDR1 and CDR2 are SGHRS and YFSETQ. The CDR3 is CASSLVRSSYNEQFF. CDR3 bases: TGCGCCAGCAGCTTGGTTAGGAGCTCCTACAATGAGCAGTTCTTC.

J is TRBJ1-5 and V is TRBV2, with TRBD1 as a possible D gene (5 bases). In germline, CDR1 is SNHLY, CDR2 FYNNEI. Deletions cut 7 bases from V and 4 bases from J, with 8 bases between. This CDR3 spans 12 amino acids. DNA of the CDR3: TGTGCCAGCACAGGGTTTAATCAGCCCCAGCATTTT. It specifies CASTGFNQPQHF. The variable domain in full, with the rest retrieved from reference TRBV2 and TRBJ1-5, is EPEVTQTPSHQVTQMGQEVILRCVPISNHLYFYWYRQILGQKVEFLVSFYNNEISEKSEIFDDQFSVERPDGSNFTLKIRSTKLEDSAMYFCASTGFNQPQHFGDGTRLSIL.

The CDR3 bases are TGTGCCAGCAGCCCCAGGACTAGCGGGAGGGGCGCCGAGCAGTACTTC. Its translation is CASSPRTSGRGAEQYF. The rearrangement uses TRBV9 and TRBJ2-7; 15 positions agree with TRBD2. The CDR3 spans 16 residues. Looked up from germline, CDR1 is SGDLS and CDR2 is YYNGEE. V lost 4 bases to trimming and J lost 6 bases; unmatched junction nucleotides: 8.

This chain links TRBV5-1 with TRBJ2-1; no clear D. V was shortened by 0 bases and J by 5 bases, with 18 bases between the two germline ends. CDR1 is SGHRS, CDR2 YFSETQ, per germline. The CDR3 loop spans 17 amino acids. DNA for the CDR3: TGCGCCAGCAGCTTGGTAGTCACGTTTCTGCAGAACAATGAGCAGTTCTTC. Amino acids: CASSLVVTFLQNNEQFF.

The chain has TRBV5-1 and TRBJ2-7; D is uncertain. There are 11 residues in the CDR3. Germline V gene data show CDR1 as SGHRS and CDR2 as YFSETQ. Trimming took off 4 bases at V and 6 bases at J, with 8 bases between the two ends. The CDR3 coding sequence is TGCGCCAGCAGCACGGGCGGCGAGCAGTACTTC. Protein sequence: CASSTGGEQYF.

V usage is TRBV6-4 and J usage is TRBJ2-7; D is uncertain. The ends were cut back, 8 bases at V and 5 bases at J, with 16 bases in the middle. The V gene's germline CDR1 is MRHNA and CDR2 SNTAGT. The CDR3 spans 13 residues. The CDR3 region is CASWTGTHDEQYF. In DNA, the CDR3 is TGTGCCAGCTGGACGGGCACCCACGACGAGCAGTACTTC.

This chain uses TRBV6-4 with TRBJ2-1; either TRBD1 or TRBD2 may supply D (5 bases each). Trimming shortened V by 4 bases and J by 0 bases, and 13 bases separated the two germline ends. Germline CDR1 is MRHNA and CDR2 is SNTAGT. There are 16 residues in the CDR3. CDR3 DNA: TGTGCCAGCAGTGGTCGGGGCGTAAGCTCCTACAATGAGCAGTTCTTC. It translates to CASSGRGVSSYNEQFF.

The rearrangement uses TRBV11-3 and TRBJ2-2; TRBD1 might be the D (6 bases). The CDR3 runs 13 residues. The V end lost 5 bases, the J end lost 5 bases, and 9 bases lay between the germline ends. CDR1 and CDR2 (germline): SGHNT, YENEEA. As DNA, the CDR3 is TGTGCCAGCAGCAGAGGGGGAACCGGGGAGCTGTTTTTT. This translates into CASSRGGTGELFF.

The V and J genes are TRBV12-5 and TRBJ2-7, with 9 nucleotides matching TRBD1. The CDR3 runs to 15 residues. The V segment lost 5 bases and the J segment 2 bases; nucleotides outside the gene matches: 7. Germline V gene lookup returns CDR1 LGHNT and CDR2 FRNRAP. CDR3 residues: CASGGTGGTTYEQYF. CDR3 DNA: TGTGCTAGTGGTGGAACAGGGGGCACCACCTACGAGCAGTACTTC. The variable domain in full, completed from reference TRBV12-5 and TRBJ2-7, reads DARVTQTPRHKVTEMGQEVTMRCQPILGHNTVFWYRQTMMQGLELLAYFRNRAPLDDSGMPKDRFSAEMPDATLATLKIQPSEPRDSAVYFCASGGTGGTTYEQYFGPGTRLTVT.

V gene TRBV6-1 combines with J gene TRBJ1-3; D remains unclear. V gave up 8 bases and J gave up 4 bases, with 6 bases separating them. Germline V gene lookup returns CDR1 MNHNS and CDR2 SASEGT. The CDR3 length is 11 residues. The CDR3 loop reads CASGLGNTIYF. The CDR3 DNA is TGTGCCAGCGGACTCGGAAACACCATATATTTT.

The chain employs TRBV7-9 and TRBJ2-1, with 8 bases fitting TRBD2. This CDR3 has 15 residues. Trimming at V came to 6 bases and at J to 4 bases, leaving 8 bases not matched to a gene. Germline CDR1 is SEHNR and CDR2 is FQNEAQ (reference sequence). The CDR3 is CASSLAGPTYNEQFF. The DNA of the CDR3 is TGTGCCAGCAGTCTAGCGGGTCCGACTTACAATGAGCAGTTCTTC.

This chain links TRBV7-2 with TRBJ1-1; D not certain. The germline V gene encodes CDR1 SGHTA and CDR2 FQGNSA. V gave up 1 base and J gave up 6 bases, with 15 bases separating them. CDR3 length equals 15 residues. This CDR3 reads CASSLDGRFQSEAFF. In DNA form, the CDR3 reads TGTGCCAGCAGCTTAGATGGCCGGTTCCAATCTGAAGCTTTCTTT.

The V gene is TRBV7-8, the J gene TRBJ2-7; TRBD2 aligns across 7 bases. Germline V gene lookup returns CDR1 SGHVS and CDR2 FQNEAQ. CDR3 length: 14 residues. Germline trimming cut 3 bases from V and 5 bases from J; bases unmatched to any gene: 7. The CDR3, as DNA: TGTGCCAGCAGCTTGATAAGGGAGGGAAACGAGCAGTACTTC. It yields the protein CASSLIREGNEQYF.

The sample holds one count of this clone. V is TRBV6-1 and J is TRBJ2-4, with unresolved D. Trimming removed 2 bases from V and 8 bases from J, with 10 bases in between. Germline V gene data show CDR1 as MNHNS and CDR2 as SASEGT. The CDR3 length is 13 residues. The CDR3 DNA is TGTGCCAGCAGTGAACGCTTACCCGACATTCAGTACTTC. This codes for CASSERLPDIQYF.

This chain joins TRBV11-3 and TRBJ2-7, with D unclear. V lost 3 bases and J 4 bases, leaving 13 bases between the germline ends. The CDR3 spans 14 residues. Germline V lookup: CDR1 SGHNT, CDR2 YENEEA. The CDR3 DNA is TGTGCCAGCAGCTTCAAGTACCGACTTTACGAGCAGTACTTC. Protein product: CASSFKYRLYEQYF.

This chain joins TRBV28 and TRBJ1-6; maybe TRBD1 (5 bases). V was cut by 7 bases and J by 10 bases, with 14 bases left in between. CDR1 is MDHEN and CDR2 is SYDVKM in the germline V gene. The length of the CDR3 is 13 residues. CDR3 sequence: CASTGGGSSPLHF. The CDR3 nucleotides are TGTGCCAGCACCGGGGGGGGTTCCTCACCCCTCCACTTT.

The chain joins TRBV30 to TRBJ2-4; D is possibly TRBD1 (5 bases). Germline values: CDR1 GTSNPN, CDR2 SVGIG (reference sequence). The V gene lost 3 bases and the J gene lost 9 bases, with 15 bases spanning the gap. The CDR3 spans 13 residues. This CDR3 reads CAWSTGDVGIQYF. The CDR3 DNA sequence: TGTGCCTGGAGCACAGGTGATGTCGGCATTCAGTACTTC.

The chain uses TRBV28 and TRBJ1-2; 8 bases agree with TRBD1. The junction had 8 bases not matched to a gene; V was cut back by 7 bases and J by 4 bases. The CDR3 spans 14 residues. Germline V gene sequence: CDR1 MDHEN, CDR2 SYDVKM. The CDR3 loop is CASKLDRGGYGYTF. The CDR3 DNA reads TGTGCCAGCAAGCTAGACAGGGGCGGCTATGGCTACACCTTC.

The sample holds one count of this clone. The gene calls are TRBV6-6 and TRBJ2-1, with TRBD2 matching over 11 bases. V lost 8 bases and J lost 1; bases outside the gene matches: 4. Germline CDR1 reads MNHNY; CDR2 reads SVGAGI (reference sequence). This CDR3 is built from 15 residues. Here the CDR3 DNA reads TGTGCCAGCCGGCTAGCGGGGGGATCCTACAATGAGCAGTTCTTC. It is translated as CASRLAGGSYNEQFF.

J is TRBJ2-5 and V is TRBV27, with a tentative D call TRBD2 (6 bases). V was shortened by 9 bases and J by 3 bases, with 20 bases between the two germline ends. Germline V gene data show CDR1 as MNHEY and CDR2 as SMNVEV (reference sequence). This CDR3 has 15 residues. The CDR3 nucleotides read TGTGCCAGTAACTGGGGACTGTGGCCCGAAGAGACCCAGTACTTC. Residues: CASNWGLWPEETQYF.